The clone carrying this T cell receptor (beta chain) was picked up many times. Antigen specificity is unknown. Constant-segment primers and 5'RACE yielded cDNA libraries for TCR alpha and TCR beta, each carrying sample barcodes and UMIs. Via MiXCR, TCRdb re-called the 5' RACE reads, giving one row per CDR3 protein. Of 250,000 to 350,000 distinct CDR3 sequences listed, approximately 19% were seen once; the top ten hold over 20%. This specimen belongs to a study of T-cell memory formation after mild COVID-19. Study-wide context: For the most part, TCR clusters were specific to one donor.

Findings of the study overall: Cross-reactive memory apparently joined, as some responding clones appeared in pre-infection memory.

Germline CDR1 and CDR2: LGHNA and YSLEER. The length of the CDR3 is 14 residues. Trimming left V 6 bases short and J 4 bases short, with 12 bases between. The V gene is TRBV4-3, the J gene TRBJ2-2; D may be TRBD1 or TRBD2 (5 bases each). The sample taken for sequencing was PBMCs or a T cell subset sorted from them (not recorded which). This receptor was taken from a man aged 18 to 30 who had mild COVID-19 (a few samples of this study predate the infection). Cell type and time point are not known. This CDR3 is CASRGEWSTGELFF. The CDR3 coding sequence is TGCGCCAGCAGAGGGGAGTGGAGCACCGGGGAGCTGTTTTTT.